The 5 T cell receptor beta chains given below trace back to one sample, sequenced in a study of blood T cell repertoires in COVID-19 (dated by TCRdb to about 2020). The library was obtained by the immunoSEQ multiplex PCR assay. TCRdb mirrors the immuneACCESS table, restricted to in-frame sequences. Some clones are absent from its copies; in checked studies, under half trace to an unresolved V gene, and the reason for the others is unknown. In all, the sample holds about 200,000 clones, and approximately 90% of those were seen once. 15% to 20% of the sample is in the top ten clones. Source material: peripheral blood. The receptors derive from a man aged 50 to 59 with COVID-19, enrolled during active disease.

This sequence joins TRBV7-3 and TRBJ2-1, with 10 positions matching TRBD2. The V segment lost 4 bases and the J segment 4 bases; nucleotides outside the gene matches: 4. CDR1 is SGHTA, CDR2 FQGTGA, per germline. The CDR3 runs 15 residues. The CDR3 protein is CASSSVLAGYNEQFF. CDR3 nucleotide sequence: TGTGCCAGCAGCTCTGTACTAGCGGGGTACAATGAGCAGTTCTTC.

The chain couples TRBV18 to TRBJ2-1, with 9 bases matching TRBD2. The V gene end was trimmed by 0 bases and the J gene end by 4 bases; junction bases not matched to a gene: 4. Germline CDR1 reads KGHSH; CDR2 reads LQKENI. The length of the CDR3 is 16 residues. The CDR3 is CASSPPGSGSYNEQFF. The CDR3 DNA sequence: TGTGCCAGCTCACCACCCGGTAGCGGGAGTTACAATGAGCAGTTCTTC.

The V and J genes are TRBV19 and TRBJ1-5; 9 bases fit TRBD1. Germline CDR1 reads LNHDA; CDR2 reads SQIVND (reference sequence). V lost 5 bases to trimming and J lost 2 bases; unmatched junction nucleotides: 10. This CDR3 has 17 amino acids. CDR3 amino acids: CASSPFRDRVGNQPQHF. Written as DNA, the CDR3 is TGTGCCAGTAGTCCGTTCCGGGACAGGGTTGGCAATCAGCCCCAGCATTTT.

The chain employs TRBV27 and TRBJ1-1, with 9 bases matching TRBD1. The CDR3 is 15 residues long. Germline V gene sequence: CDR1 MNHEY, CDR2 SMNVEV (reference sequence). Unmatched junction bases numbered 12, after V lost 3 bases and J lost 10 bases. CDR3 sequence reads: CASSFSAGQGGGAFF. The CDR3 nucleotides are TGTGCCAGCAGTTTTTCAGCGGGACAGGGAGGGGGAGCTTTCTTT.

The chain recombines TRBV2 with TRBJ1-2; D ambiguous. The CDR3 sequence is 14 residues long. CDR1 and CDR2 (germline): SNHLY, FYNNEI. V was trimmed by 1 base and J by 2 bases, leaving 8 bases between them. The CDR3, as DNA: TGTGCCAGCAGTGAAGTGCAGATGAACTATGGCTACACCTTC. It yields the protein CASSEVQMNYGYTF.